Presented here are 7 T cell receptor beta chains from one specimen sequenced in a study of shared clonotypes between healthy human individuals. Sequenced by immunoSEQ multiplex PCR; TCRdb stores in-frame clones only, minus some. The sample lists about 300,000 clones; roughly 70% were seen once. Input material: memory CD4+ T cells sorted from blood. The subset: CD45RA-negative fraction. Receptors were obtained from a man aged 30 to 45 in good health.

In this sample, this clone turned up many times. The J gene is TRBJ2-1, the V gene TRBV28, with D unresolved. Germline loops: CDR1 MDHEN, CDR2 SYDVKM. V was shortened by 3 bases and J by 6 bases, with 9 bases between the two germline ends. The CDR3 sequence is 13 residues long. The CDR3 DNA reads as TGTGCCAGCAGTTTCCGGGCAGGCAATGAGCAGTTCTTC. Translating it yields CASSFRAGNEQFF.

J is TRBJ2-7 and V is TRBV5-4; D unclear. This CDR3 has 15 residues. V dropped 4 bases and J dropped 2 bases, with 16 bases sitting between them. Germline V gene data show CDR1 as SGHNT and CDR2 as YYREEE (reference sequence). CDR3 loop: CASSSPPGQAYEQYF. DNA for the CDR3: TGTGCCAGCAGCAGCCCCCCCGGGCAGGCCTACGAGCAGTACTTC.

The gene calls are TRBV18 and TRBJ2-2, with 12 bases aligning to TRBD2. Germline V gene lookup returns CDR1 KGHSH and CDR2 LQKENI. Trimming cost V 3 bases and J 4 bases; bases outside gene matches: 9. The CDR3 has 18 residues. CDR3 protein: CASSPRLAGGPSTGELFF. The CDR3 nucleotides read TGTGCCAGCTCACCGCGGCTAGCGGGAGGGCCAAGCACCGGGGAGCTGTTTTTT.

The chain employs TRBV5-6 and TRBJ2-1; no definite D call. V was shortened by 0 bases and J by 4 bases, with 5 bases between the two germline ends. The CDR3 spans 13 residues. CDR1 is SGHDT and CDR2 is YYEEEE in the germline V gene. CDR3 DNA sequence: TGTGCCAGCAGCTTGGACGTATACAATGAGCAGTTCTTC. Protein product: CASSLDVYNEQFF. The whole variable domain, filled in from reference TRBV5-6 and TRBJ2-1, reads DAGVTQSPTHLIKTRGQQVTLRCSPKSGHDTVSWYQQALGQGPQFIFQYYEEEERQRGNFPDRFSGHQFPNYSSELNVNALLLGDSALYLCASSLDVYNEQFFGPGTRLTVL.

The V and J genes are TRBV5-6 and TRBJ2-5; D gene uncertain. Germline CDR1 reads SGHDT; CDR2 reads YYEEEE. Trimming left V 3 bases short and J 5 bases short, with 14 bases between. The CDR3 has 14 amino acids. CDR3 in DNA: TGTGCCAGCAGCTGGGGTGAAGGCGGCGAGACCCAGTACTTC. It yields the protein CASSWGEGGETQYF.

The genes are TRBV5-1 and TRBJ2-7, with 10 bases matching TRBD2. J gave up 3 bases and V 4 bases, and 4 bases lay outside the gene matches. In germline, CDR1 is SGHRS, CDR2 YFSETQ. This CDR3 contains 14 residues. The CDR3: CASSASGSGYEQYF. CDR3 DNA sequence: TGCGCCAGCAGCGCTAGCGGGAGTGGCTACGAGCAGTACTTC.

This clone has a handful of counts. The gene calls are TRBV6-5 and TRBJ1-1, with D unclear. This CDR3 contains 16 residues. From germline, CDR1 is MNHEY and CDR2 SVGAGI. Trimming took off 4 bases at V and 0 bases at J, with 15 bases between the two ends. The CDR3 nucleotides read TGTGCCAGCAGTTCCCGACGTCGGAGGGTGAACACTGAAGCTTTCTTT. It translates to CASSSRRRRVNTEAFF.